This TCR beta chain was profiled in a study of T cells expressing NK-cell markers. Turning to the study itself: It was from sorted CD3+CD56+NKG2C+, CD3+CD56+NKG2C- and CD3+CD56-NKG2C+ T cells that TCR beta repertoires came. The sequencing cohort of eight donors included seven HCMV-seropositive individuals and one seronegative individual. Study findings and constraints: In several donors, dominant clonotypes made up about 25-60.1% of CD3+CD56-NKG2C+ cells. Of the CD8+ T cells in five or six donors, 1.0-7.0% belonged to dominant NKG2C+ clonotypes.

Germline loops: CDR1 DFQATT, CDR2 SNEGSKA (reference sequence). The CDR3 totals 15 residues. Note on this clonotype: Its cognate antigen is unknown.

TCRdb processed the 5' RACE reads again and assigns one entry to each CDR3 protein, with no DNA. With around 380,000 distinct CDR3 sequences in the sample, the ten largest clones hold about 10%. Sequencing was done on a sample of blood T cells: a sorted CD56 or NKG2C T cell subset, CD4+ or CD8+ T cells, or bulk PBMC T cells (not recorded which). J is TRBJ2-2 and V is TRBV20-1; TCRdb returns TRBD1, unconfirmable since there is no DNA. This sequence was found in a woman aged 45-65 years in good health. The CDR3 spells CSAGDSLKNTGELFF.